Described below is a single T cell receptor (beta chain) sequence and its context. Its antigen remains unidentified. This sample is part of a study of shared clonotypes between healthy human individuals. Background on the study: Aged 18 to 49, the donors were two women and a few men. General study points: The authors expected sequencing depth to affect clonotype sharing among donors. Clonotypes not shared had lower generation probabilities than those common to all four donors. What limited the represented genetic and exposure-history diversity was the small number of donors.

Sequencing used immunoSEQ multiplex PCR; TCRdb keeps in-frame clones, though not all of them. The data contain about 980,000 clones, approximately 76% of them singletons. The CDR3 extends over 16 amino acids. In germline, CDR1 is SGHDT, CDR2 YYEEEE. V lost 2 bases, J lost 1 base, and 12 bases lay in between. The rearrangement links TRBV5-6 to TRBJ2-2; D gene uncertain. The receptor's source is a man between 18 and 29 years old in good health. The sequencing input was memory CD4+ T cells sorted from blood. The subset is: CD45RA-negative fraction. This CDR3 is CASSFVQTGNTGELFF. Here the CDR3 DNA reads TGTGCCAGCAGCTTCGTGCAAACGGGGAACACCGGGGAGCTGTTTTTT.